This passage covers 3 T cell receptor beta chains from one sample sequenced in a study of T cells in Graves' hyperthyroidism and ophthalmopathy. From RNA transcripts, TCR beta CDR3 regions were amplified. During a first-round RT-PCR of the TCR CDR3, the HTBI primer set was used. TCRdb reprocessed the multiplex PCR reads with MiXCR, giving one entry per CDR3 protein. The sample records some 510,000 distinct CDR3 sequences, 46% being singletons. Sequenced input: peripheral blood or thyroid tissue (not recorded which). These receptors originate from a woman between 18 and 29 years old with Graves' hyperthyroidism.

This clonotype was observed at least ten times. This sequence joins TRBV9 and TRBJ1-3, with a weak D call TRBD1 (5 bases). This CDR3 contains 13 residues. The germline V and J ends were trimmed by 0 bases and 8 bases, with 9 bases remaining between them. Germline CDR1 SGDLS, CDR2 YYNGEE. CDR3 nucleotide sequence: TGTGCCAGCAGCGTAGATGGGACGGACACCATATATTTT. Translated: CASSVDGTDTIYF.

A note on this clonotype: It is unclear where the CDR3 begins or ends on the DNA, so no DNA is shown, and the CDR3 is as TCRdb lists it. The chain combines TRBV15 with TRBJ2-2; the D call TRBD1 from the table was never checked on the DNA. CDR1 is LNHNV, CDR2 YYDKDF, per germline (reference sequence). The CDR3 is 23 residues long, ends included. The CDR3 region is CATSSLSSSGANVLTFGAGELFF.

The rearrangement uses TRBV24-1 and TRBJ2-7, with TRBD2 as a possible D gene (5 bases). The V and J ends lost 0 bases and 5 bases respectively, with 10 bases between them. Germline CDR1 is KGHDR and CDR2 is SFDVKD. The CDR3 is made up of 14 amino acids. CDR3 amino acids: CATSDLRTGNEQYF. As DNA, the CDR3 is TGTGCCACCAGTGATTTGCGGACGGGAAACGAGCAGTACTTC.